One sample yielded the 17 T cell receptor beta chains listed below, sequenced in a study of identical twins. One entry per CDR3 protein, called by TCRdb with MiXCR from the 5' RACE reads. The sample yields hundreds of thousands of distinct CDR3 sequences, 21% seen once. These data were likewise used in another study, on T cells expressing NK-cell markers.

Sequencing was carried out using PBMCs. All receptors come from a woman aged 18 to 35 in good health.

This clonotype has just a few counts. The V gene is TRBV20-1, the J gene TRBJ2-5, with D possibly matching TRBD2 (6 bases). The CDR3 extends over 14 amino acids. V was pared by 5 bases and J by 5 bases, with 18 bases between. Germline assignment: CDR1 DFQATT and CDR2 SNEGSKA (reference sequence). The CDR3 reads CSARPPREAETQYF. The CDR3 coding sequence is TGCAGTGCTCGCCCCCCGCGGGAAGCGGAGACCCAGTACTTC.

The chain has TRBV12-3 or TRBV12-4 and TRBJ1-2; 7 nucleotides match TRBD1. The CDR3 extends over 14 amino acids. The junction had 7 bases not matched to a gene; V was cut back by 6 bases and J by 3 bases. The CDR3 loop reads CASRQDRTYYGYTF. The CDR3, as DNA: TGTGCCAGCAGACAGGACAGGACCTACTATGGCTACACCTTC.

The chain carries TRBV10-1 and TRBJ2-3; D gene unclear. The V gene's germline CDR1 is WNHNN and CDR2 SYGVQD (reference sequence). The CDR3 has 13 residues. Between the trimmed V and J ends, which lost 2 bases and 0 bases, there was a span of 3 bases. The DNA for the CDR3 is TGCGCCAGCAGTGAGATTAGCACAGATACGCAGTATTTT. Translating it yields CASSEISTDTQYF.

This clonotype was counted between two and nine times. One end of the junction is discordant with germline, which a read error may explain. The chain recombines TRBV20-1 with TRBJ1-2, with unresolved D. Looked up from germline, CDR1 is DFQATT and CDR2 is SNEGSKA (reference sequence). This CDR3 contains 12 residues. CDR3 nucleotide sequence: TGCAGTGCAAGAGGAGGGTTTGTTGGCTACACCTTC. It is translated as CSARGGFVGYTF.

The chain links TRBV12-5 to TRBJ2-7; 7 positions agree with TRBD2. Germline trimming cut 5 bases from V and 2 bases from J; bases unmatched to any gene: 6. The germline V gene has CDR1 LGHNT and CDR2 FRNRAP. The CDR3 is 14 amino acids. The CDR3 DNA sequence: TGTGCTAGTGGTGTCCCGGGACTAACCTACGAGCAGTACTTC. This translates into CASGVPGLTYEQYF.

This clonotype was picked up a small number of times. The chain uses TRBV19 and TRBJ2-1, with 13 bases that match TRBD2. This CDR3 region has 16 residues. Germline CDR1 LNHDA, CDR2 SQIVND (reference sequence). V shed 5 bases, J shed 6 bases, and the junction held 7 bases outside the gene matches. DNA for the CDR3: TGTGCCAGTAGTGATCCGGGACTAGCGGGACCCAATGAGCAGTTCTTC. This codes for CASSDPGLAGPNEQFF. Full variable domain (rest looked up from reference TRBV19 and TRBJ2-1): DGGITQSPKYLFRKEGQNVTLSCEQNLNHDAMYWYRQDPGQGLRLIYYSQIVNDFQKGDIAEGYSVSREKKESFPLTVTSAQKNPTAFYLCASSDPGLAGPNEQFFGPGTRLTVL.

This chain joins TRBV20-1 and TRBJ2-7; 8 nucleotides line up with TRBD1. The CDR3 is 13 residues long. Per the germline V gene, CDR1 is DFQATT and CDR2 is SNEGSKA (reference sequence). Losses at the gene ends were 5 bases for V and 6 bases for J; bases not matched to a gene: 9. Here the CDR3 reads CSAYRTGLIEQYF. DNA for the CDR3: TGCAGTGCTTACCGGACAGGGCTAATCGAGCAGTACTTC.

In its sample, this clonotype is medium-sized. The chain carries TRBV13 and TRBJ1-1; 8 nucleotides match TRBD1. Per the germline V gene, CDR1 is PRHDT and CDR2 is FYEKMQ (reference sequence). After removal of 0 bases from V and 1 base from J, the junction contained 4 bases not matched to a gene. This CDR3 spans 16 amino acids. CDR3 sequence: CASSLGRGRGNTEAFF. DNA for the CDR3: TGTGCCAGCAGCTTAGGCAGGGGGCGGGGGAACACTGAAGCTTTCTTT.

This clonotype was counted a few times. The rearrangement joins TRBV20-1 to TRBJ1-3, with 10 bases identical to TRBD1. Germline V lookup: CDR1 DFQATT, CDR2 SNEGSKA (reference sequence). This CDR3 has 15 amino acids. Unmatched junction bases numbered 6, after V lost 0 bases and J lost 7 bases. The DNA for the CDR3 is TGCAGTGCTAGAGATTTGGGACAGGGGTTCAACACCATATATTTT. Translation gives CSARDLGQGFNTIYF.

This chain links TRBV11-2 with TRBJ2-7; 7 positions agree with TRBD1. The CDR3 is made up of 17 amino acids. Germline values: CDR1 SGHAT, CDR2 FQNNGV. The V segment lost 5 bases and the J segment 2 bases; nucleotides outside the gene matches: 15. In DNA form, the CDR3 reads TGTGCCAGCAGCGAAGGGACAGTGTCCGTGAGGACCTACGAGCAGTACTTC. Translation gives CASSEGTVSVRTYEQYF.

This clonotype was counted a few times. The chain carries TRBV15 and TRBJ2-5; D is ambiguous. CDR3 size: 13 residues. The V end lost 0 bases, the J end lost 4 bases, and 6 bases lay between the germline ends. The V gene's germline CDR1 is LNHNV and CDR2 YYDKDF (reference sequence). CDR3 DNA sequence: TGTGCCACCAGCAGAGATTTCGGAGAGACCCAGTACTTC. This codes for CATSRDFGETQYF.

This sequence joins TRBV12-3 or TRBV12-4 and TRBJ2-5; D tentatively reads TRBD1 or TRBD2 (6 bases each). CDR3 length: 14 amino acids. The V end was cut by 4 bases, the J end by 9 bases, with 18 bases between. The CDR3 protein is CASSSPGANPAQYF. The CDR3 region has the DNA TGTGCCAGCAGTTCTCCGGGGGCTAATCCGGCCCAGTACTTC.

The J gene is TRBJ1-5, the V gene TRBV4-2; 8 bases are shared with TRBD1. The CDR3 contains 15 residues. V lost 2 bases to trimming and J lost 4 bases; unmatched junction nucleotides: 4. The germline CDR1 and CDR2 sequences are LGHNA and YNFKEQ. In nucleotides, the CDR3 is TGTGCCAGCAGCCAACTGGACAGGGATAATCAGCCCCAGCATTTT. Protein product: CASSQLDRDNQPQHF.

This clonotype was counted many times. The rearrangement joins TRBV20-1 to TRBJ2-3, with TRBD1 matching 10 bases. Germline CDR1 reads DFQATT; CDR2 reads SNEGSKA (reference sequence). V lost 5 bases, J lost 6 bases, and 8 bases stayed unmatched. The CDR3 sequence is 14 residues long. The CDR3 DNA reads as TGCAGTGCTTCCGGGACAGGGGACACGGATACGCAGTATTTT. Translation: CSASGTGDTDTQYF.

Here the CDR3 DNA reads TGTGCCAGCAGCCATGGGGAGCGGGGTGGAGATACGCAGTATTTT. Translated, it gives CASSHGERGGDTQYF. The J gene is TRBJ2-3, the V gene TRBV7-2; 7 bases are a match to TRBD2. This CDR3 region has 15 residues. V was clipped by 5 bases and J by 5 bases; unmatched bases: 10. Germline loops: CDR1 SGHTA, CDR2 FQGNSA.

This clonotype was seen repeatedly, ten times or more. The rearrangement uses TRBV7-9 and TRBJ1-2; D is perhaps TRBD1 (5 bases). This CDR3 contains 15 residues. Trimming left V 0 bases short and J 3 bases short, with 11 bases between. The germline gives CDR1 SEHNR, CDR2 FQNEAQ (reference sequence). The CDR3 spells CASSLALQAYYGYTF. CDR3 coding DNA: TGTGCCAGCAGCTTAGCTTTACAGGCCTACTATGGCTACACCTTC.

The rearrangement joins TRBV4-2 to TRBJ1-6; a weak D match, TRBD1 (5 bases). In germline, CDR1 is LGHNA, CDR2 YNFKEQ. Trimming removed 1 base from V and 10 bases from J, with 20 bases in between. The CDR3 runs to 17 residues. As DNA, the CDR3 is TGTGCCAGCAGCCAAGTTAGTAAGGGGTCTGAGTGGTCACCCCTCCACTTT. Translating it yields CASSQVSKGSEWSPLHF.